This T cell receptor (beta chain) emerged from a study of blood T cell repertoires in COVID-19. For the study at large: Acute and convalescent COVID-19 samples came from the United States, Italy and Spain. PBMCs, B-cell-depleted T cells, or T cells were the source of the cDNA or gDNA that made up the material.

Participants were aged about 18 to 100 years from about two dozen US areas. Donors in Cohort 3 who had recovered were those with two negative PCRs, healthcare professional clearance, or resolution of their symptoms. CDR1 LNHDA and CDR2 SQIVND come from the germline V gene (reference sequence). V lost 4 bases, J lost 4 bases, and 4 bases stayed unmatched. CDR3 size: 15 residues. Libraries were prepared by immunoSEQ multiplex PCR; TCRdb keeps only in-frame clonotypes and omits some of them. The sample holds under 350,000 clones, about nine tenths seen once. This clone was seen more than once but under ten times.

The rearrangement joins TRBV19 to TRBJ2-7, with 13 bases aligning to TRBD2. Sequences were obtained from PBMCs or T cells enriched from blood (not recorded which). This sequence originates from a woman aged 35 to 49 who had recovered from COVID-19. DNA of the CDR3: TGTGCCAGTAGTAAACTAGCGGGAGGGCCTTACGAGCAGTACTTC. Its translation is CASSKLAGGPYEQYF. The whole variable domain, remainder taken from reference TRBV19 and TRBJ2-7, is DGGITQSPKYLFRKEGQNVTLSCEQNLNHDAMYWYRQDPGQGLRLIYYSQIVNDFQKGDIAEGYSVSREKKESFPLTVTSAQKNPTAFYLCASSKLAGGPYEQYFGPGTRLTVT.